The subject of this entry is one T cell receptor (beta chain). CDR1 is SGHDN, CDR2 FVKESK, per germline. Trimming shortened V by 4 bases and J by 5 bases, and 18 bases separated the two germline ends. The CDR3 extends over 16 amino acids. The sample originates from a study of T-cell reconstitution after alpha-beta-depleted transplantation in children. Preparation of the TCRbeta library was carried out with unique molecular identifiers. In TCRdb, the PCR reads were re-called with MiXCR into one record per CDR3 protein. The sample lists fewer than 550,000 distinct CDR3 sequences, approximately 10% occurring once.

This sequence joins TRBV14 and TRBJ2-1, with D possibly TRBD2 on 5 matching bases. This clonotype was sampled from a female patient aged 2-15 years who had a stem cell transplant for aplastic anemia, so the T cells may come from the graft donor. The sequences come from PBMCs, mostly from graft donor cells, collected 180 days after TCRalphabeta/CD19-depleted stem cell transplant. CDR3 residues: CASSPYDGIIHNEQFF. For the CDR3, the DNA is TGTGCCAGCAGCCCCTATGACGGGATCATACACAATGAGCAGTTCTTC.